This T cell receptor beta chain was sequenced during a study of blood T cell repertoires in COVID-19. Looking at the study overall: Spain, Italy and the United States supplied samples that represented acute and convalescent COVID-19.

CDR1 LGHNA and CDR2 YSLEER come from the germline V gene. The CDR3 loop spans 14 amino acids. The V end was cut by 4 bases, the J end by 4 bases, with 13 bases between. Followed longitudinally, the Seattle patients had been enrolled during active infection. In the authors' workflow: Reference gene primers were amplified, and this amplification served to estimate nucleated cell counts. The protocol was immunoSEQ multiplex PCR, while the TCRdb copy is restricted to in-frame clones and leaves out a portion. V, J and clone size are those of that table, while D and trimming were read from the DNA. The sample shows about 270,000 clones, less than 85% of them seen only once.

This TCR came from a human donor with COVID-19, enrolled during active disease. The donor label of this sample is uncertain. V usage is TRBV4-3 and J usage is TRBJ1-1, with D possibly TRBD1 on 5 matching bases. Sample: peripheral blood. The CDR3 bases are TGCGCCAGCAGCCTTCTTCGGGGGGGCACTGAAGCTTTCTTT. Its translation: CASSLLRGGTEAFF.